This T cell receptor beta chain was captured by sequencing in a study of T cells in Graves' hyperthyroidism and ophthalmopathy. Regions amplified from RNA transcripts were the TCR beta CDR3 regions. Researchers ran a first-round RT-PCR on the TCR CDR3 using the HTBI primer set. Using its own MiXCR run on the multiplex PCR reads, TCRdb lists one record per CDR3 protein. The table shows over 500,000 distinct CDR3 sequences, with 14% occurring only once. This CDR3 contains 17 residues. V was pared by 0 bases and J by 5 bases, with 5 bases of the junction left unmatched. The germline CDR1 and CDR2 sequences are DFQATT and SNEGSKA (reference sequence). There are many counts of this clonotype.

The receptor's source is a woman aged 40 to 49 with Graves' hyperthyroidism. Source material: blood. This rearrangement joins TRBV20-1 to TRBJ2-3, with 16 nucleotides matching TRBD2. CDR3 nucleotides: TGCAGTGCTAGAGACTGGGGACTAGCGGGAGGGGGAGATACGCAGTATTTT. This codes for CSARDWGLAGGGDTQYF.